This T cell receptor beta chain was recovered during a study of blood T cell repertoires in COVID-19. At the level of the study: The United States, Italy and Spain provided the acute and convalescent COVID-19 samples. PBMCs, B-cell-depleted T cells, or T cells were the source of the cDNA or gDNA that made up the material.

Per the original data handling: Estimated nucleated cell counts came from reference gene primer amplification. The assay was immunoSEQ multiplex PCR, and TCRdb's table has in-frame clones only and misses some. Clone size and V and J calls were adopted from that table, with D and trimming inferred from the DNA. The sample contains 200,000 or so clones, 65% to 90% of which appear only once. Germline CDR1 and CDR2: SNHLY and FYNNEI. The CDR3 consists of 14 residues. V gave up 6 bases and J gave up 7 bases, with 18 bases separating them. This chain connects TRBV2 to TRBJ1-2; D possibly corresponds to TRBD1 (5 bases). Sequencing was done on a sample of peripheral blood. The TCR originated in a human donor in a cohort sampled during active COVID-19. DNA of the CDR3: TGTGCCAGCAGGCTGGGAACAGGAGGGGTTGGCTACACCTTC. Protein product: CASRLGTGGVGYTF. The whole variable domain, remainder taken from reference TRBV2 and TRBJ1-2, is EPEVTQTPSHQVTQMGQEVILRCVPISNHLYFYWYRQILGQKVEFLVSFYNNEISEKSEIFDDQFSVERPDGSNFTLKIRSTKLEDSAMYFCASRLGTGGVGYTFGSGTRLTVV.